Detailed here is one T cell receptor (beta chain). The sample is drawn from a study of control samples from healthy donors and cancer patients. The method was immunoSEQ multiplex PCR; TCRdb's version includes in-frame clones alone and lacks a portion of them. The sample has 110,000 or so clones; roughly 85% are singletons. This receptor was identified in a woman in her forties or fifties in good health. The sequenced sample was blood.

The CDR3 loop reads CASRTGGKNEAFF. The CDR3 DNA is TGTGCCAGCAGGACAGGGGGTAAGAATGAAGCTTTCTTT. The V call is TRBV6-5, the J call TRBJ1-1; 9 nucleotides align to TRBD1. V dropped 6 bases and J dropped 7; count of bases not matched to a gene: 6. This CDR3 is 13 amino acids long. The germline gives CDR1 MNHEY, CDR2 SVGAGI.